This TCR beta chain was recovered during a study of neoadjuvant anti-PD-1 for oral cavity cancer. There are 13 residues in the CDR3. Trimming took off 6 bases at V and 4 bases at J, with 10 bases between the two ends. CDR1 is LNHDA, CDR2 SQIVND, per germline (reference sequence). The time point here: after neoadjuvant nivolumab, at surgical resection. PBMC libraries mostly used around 0.5 ug of input genomic DNA, with six replicates per sample. TCRdb's copy holds only in-frame clones and misses some; the assay was immunoSEQ multiplex PCR. The profile shows nearly 8,000 clones, nearly 70% of them singletons.

The rearrangement links TRBV19 to TRBJ1-5, with D hard to call. This sample comprised PBMCs, obtained after nivolumab (anti-PD-1) treatment. This clonotype was obtained from a person between 40 and 85 years old with oral cavity squamous cell carcinoma. CDR3 residues: CASRVDRNQPQHF. In DNA, the CDR3 is TGTGCCAGTAGGGTAGACCGAAATCAGCCCCAGCATTTT. Drawing the rest from reference TRBV19 and TRBJ1-5, the complete variable domain is DGGITQSPKYLFRKEGQNVTLSCEQNLNHDAMYWYRQDPGQGLRLIYYSQIVNDFQKGDIAEGYSVSREKKESFPLTVTSAQKNPTAFYLCASRVDRNQPQHFGDGTRLSIL.